A selection of T cell receptor beta chains follows, all from one sample in a study of spatial heterogeneity in lung cancer. TCRdb called the 5' RACE reads again in MiXCR, with one record for every CDR3 protein. The repertoire holds about 5,500 distinct CDR3 sequences, approximately 13% seen once, with more than 15% in the top ten. The sequenced sample was normal lung tissue next to the tumor, obtained at surgery. These receptors were collected from a male donor with early-stage non-small cell lung cancer. Each CDR3 is given with its conserved first and last residue.

TRBJ2-3 | TRBV24-1 | CATSDSRGTSGTSNTDTQYF
TRBJ1-2 | TRBV2 | CASSRDRGSVGYGYTF
TRBJ1-2 | TRBV11-1 | CASSAPGTSRVGYTF
TRBJ2-1 | TRBV7-2 | CASSLYAGDNEQFF
TRBJ1-5 | TRBV27 | CASSFRTDSNQPQHF
TRBJ1-3 | TRBV7-2 | CASSWAGGNTIYF
TRBJ1-1 | TRBV29-1 | CSVEGNTEAFF
TRBJ2-7 | TRBV5-1 | CASSLQGVEQYF
TRBJ2-3 | TRBV20-1 | CSATPTSVAGGTDTQYF
TRBJ2-3 | TRBV6-1 | CASRSGSFTDTQYF
TRBJ2-3 | TRBV5-1 | CASSPGTDRATQYF
TRBJ2-7 | TRBV6-6 | CASSSLAGGGEQYF
TRBJ2-3 | TRBV6-1 | CASSLREGGVDTQYF
TRBJ1-1 | TRBV29-1 | CSVWGGWNTEAFF
TRBJ2-1 | TRBV7-2 | CASSSDYYNEQFF
TRBJ1-2 | TRBV28 | CASSLRHLANYGYTF
TRBJ2-1 | TRBV6-2/TRBV6-3 | CASSYDRSSSYNEQFF
TRBJ2-1 | TRBV3-1 | CASSYSHSYNEQFF
TRBJ2-3 | TRBV10-3 | CAISDSKTSTDTQYF
TRBJ1-4 | TRBV12-3/TRBV12-4 | CASSRQGLNAKLFF
TRBJ2-7 | TRBV29-1 | CSARTSESYEQYF
TRBJ1-3 | TRBV6-5 | CASSPGLGIGNTIYF
TRBJ1-6 | TRBV5-1 | CASSYDGTAYNSPLHF
TRBJ2-5 | TRBV4-1 | CASSQHRPQETQYF
TRBJ1-5 | TRBV18 | CASSPGAGQPQHF
TRBJ2-5 | TRBV6-2/TRBV6-3 | CASTYQETQYF
TRBJ1-2 | TRBV7-9 | CASSRKDRLDNYGYTF
TRBJ2-3 | TRBV20-1 | CSAREGTSTDTQYF
TRBJ1-5 | TRBV19 | CASSRDRGGNQPQHF
TRBJ1-6 | TRBV7-8 | CASSFGAIAINSPLHF
TRBJ2-3 | TRBV29-1 | CSATANIGADTQYF
TRBJ2-2 | TRBV24-1 | CATSDVPSKGSSTGELFF
TRBJ2-1 | TRBV4-1 | CASSQLDRGRLNNEQFF
TRBJ2-7 | TRBV4-1 | CASSQAMGTYEQYF
TRBJ2-1 | TRBV24-1 | CATTTGQGQNEIYNEQFF
TRBJ1-1 | TRBV29-1 | CSVEGLNTEAFF
TRBJ1-2 | TRBV24-1 | CATSPSQSLQGDYGYTF
TRBJ2-1 | TRBV5-1 | CASRGGSGSSYNEQFF
TRBJ2-7 | TRBV4-1 | CASSQDSWGGKQYF
TRBJ2-3 | TRBV20-1 | CSAPSNADTQYF
TRBJ1-1 | TRBV2 | CASRSSGARTEAFF
TRBJ2-7 | TRBV27 | CASSVGQGEGEQYF
TRBJ1-1 | TRBV6-6 | CASKGALNTEAFF
TRBJ2-1 | TRBV25-1 | CASSPGRVLYNEQFF
TRBJ2-5 | TRBV19 | CASSSGQGLKGTQYF
TRBJ2-5 | TRBV12-3/TRBV12-4 | CASGRASGQETQYF
TRBJ2-7 | TRBV5-1 | CASSSGTGTYEQYF
TRBJ1-3 | TRBV20-1 | CSASSADSGNTIYF
TRBJ2-5 | TRBV5-5 | CASRQREGRQETQYF
TRBJ1-3 | TRBV20-1 | CSASGGSLSGNTIYF
TRBJ2-7 | TRBV5-1 | CASSDIFYEQYF
TRBJ1-2 | TRBV29-1 | CSVPRPYGYTF